Listed below are T cell receptor beta chains from one sample, sequenced in a study of blood T cells in healthy people across ages. TCRdb re-called the 5' RACE reads with MiXCR, one entry per CDR3 protein. The data contain 1.5 million to 2 million distinct CDR3 sequences, 30% to 40% of them singletons. The specimen sequenced was blood. These receptors originate from a human donor in good health. Both conserved end residues are part of each CDR3. D genes are given only for firm matches. Clone size is stated in some rows and not others, as once, few, many or a class when expanded.

TRBJ2-3 | few | TRBD2 | TRBV4-1 | TGCGCCAGCAGCGGGACTAGCGGGGTCGCAGATACGCAGTATTTT | CASSGTSGVADTQYF
TRBJ2-3 | NA | NA | TRBV29-1 | TGCAGCGTTTTAGGACAGAGGAATTCGGCAGATACGCAGTATTTT | CSVLGQRNSADTQYF
TRBJ1-3 | NA | NA | TRBV12-3/TRBV12-4 | TGTGCCAGCAGCTTCAAATTTAAGGGGAACACCATATATTTT | CASSFKFKGNTIYF
TRBJ2-4 | NA | NA | TRBV7-2 | TGTGCCAGCAGCTTAGTGGGGGGTGAGTCCTTGTATATTCAGTACTTC | CASSLVGGESLYIQYF
TRBJ1-2 | NA | TRBD1 | TRBV20-1 | TGCAGTGCTAGAGCCTGGACAGGATGGGGCTACACCTTC | CSARAWTGWGYTF
TRBJ2-5 | NA | TRBD2 | TRBV20-1 | TGCAGTGCTAGTGGGCGGGGGTGGGGGACCCAGTACTTC | CSASGRGWGTQYF
TRBJ1-1 | NA | NA | TRBV29-1 | TGCAGCGTCGCCCACCGGGTCAACATGAACACTGAAGCTTTCTTT | CSVAHRVNMNTEAFF
TRBJ1-2 | NA | NA | TRBV4-1 | TGCGCCAGCAGCCAAGCGGGGGGAGGGAATGGCTACACCTTC | CASSQAGGGNGYTF
TRBJ2-1 | NA | NA | TRBV2 | TGTGCCAGCAAACTGGGACTTGCCTCCTACAATGAGCAGTTCTTC | CASKLGLASYNEQFF
TRBJ2-3 | few | TRBD2 | TRBV7-9 | TGTGCCAGCACCCCCGGCGGGGGGGCAGATACGCAGTATTTT | CASTPGGGADTQYF
TRBJ2-1 | few | NA | TRBV2 | TGTGCCAGCAGTGAAAGTACAGTCAATGAGCAGTTCTTC | CASSESTVNEQFF
TRBJ1-1 | NA | NA | TRBV6-2/TRBV6-3 | TGTGCCAGCAGTTATCTTCAGGGCCCCTGGACTTTCTTT | CASSYLQGPWTFF
TRBJ2-5 | NA | NA | TRBV10-3 | TGTGCCATCAGTGAATCGAACTCACCCCAAGAGACCCAGTACTTC | CAISESNSPQETQYF
TRBJ2-5 | NA | TRBD2 | TRBV10-3 | TGTGCCATCAGTGATCGGACTAGAAACGGAGAGACCCAGTACTTC | CAISDRTRNGETQYF
TRBJ1-2 | few | TRBD1 | TRBV7-9 | TGTGCCAGCAGCGAACAGGGGCCCTATGGCTACACCTTC | CASSEQGPYGYTF
TRBJ2-5 | NA | NA | TRBV5-1 | TGCGCCAGCAGCTTCCAGGTCCCAGAAGAGACCCAGTACTTC | CASSFQVPEETQYF
TRBJ2-5 | few | NA | TRBV7-8 | TGTGCCAGCAGCTTAGATGCCGAGACAGGCCTTATATTACAAGAGACCCAGTACTTC | CASSLDAETGLILQETQYF
TRBJ1-4 | NA | NA | TRBV2 | TGTGCCAGCAGTGATCCGCGTCAGGGAATTGAAAAACTGTTTTTT | CASSDPRQGIEKLFF
TRBJ1-5 | NA | NA | TRBV11-2 | TGTGCCAGCAGCTTAGATACAGGCCGCAATCAGCCCCAGCATTTT | CASSLDTGRNQPQHF
TRBJ2-4 | NA | TRBD1 | TRBV4-1 | TGCGCCAGCAGCCGGACTACCGGACAGGGGGCAGGGGAGCAGTACTTC | CASSRTTGQGAGEQYF
TRBJ2-7 | many | TRBD2 | TRBV6-2/TRBV6-3 | TGTGCCAGCGGTCTAGCGGGGGGTTACGAGCAGTACTTC | CASGLAGGYEQYF
TRBJ1-2 | NA | NA | TRBV9 | TGTGCCAGCAGCCCAGGGGAGGCTCATGGCTACACCTTC | CASSPGEAHGYTF
TRBJ1-1 | NA | NA | TRBV11-3 | TGTGCCAGCAGCTCCAGGCAGGGGAGGGCTGAAGCTTTCTTT | CASSSRQGRAEAFF
TRBJ2-1 | few | TRBD1 | TRBV5-1 | TGCGCCAGCAGCTTGGGACAGGGGGCTCACAATGAGCAGTTCTTC | CASSLGQGAHNEQFF
TRBJ2-7 | NA | NA | TRBV3-1 | TGTGCCAGCAGCCAGCGAGGTCAGGGATCCTACGAGCAGTACTTC | CASSQRGQGSYEQYF
TRBJ2-3 | NA | TRBD2 | TRBV3-1 | TGTGCCAGCAGCAACAATCTAGCGGGGGTGGGAGATACGCAGTATTTT | CASSNNLAGVGDTQYF
TRBJ2-1 | NA | TRBD2 | TRBV6-2/TRBV6-3 | TGTGCCAGCAGTTGGACAGCGGGGGGGTTCCCTGAGCAGTTCTTC | CASSWTAGGFPEQFF
TRBJ2-1 | NA | NA | TRBV12-3/TRBV12-4 | TGTGCCAGCAGGGGCGCTGAGCAGTTCTTC | CASRGAEQFF
TRBJ2-1 | NA | NA | TRBV21-1 | TGTGCCAGCAGCAAGGTAGTTCCGGGACAGTTCCTCGTCGATGAGCAGTTCTTC | CASSKVVPGQFLVDEQFF
TRBJ2-4 | NA | NA | TRBV2 | TGTGCCAGCACACTCGTTTTCCCCAATGAGCAGTACTTC | CASTLVFPNEQYF
TRBJ2-5 | NA | NA | TRBV7-2 | TGTGCCAGCAGCATTCGTCTGGGTCAAGAGACCCAGTACTTC | CASSIRLGQETQYF
TRBJ2-3 | NA | NA | TRBV4-2 | TGTGCCAGCAGCCAAGATTATCCCCGAGATACGCAGTATTTT | CASSQDYPRDTQYF
TRBJ2-7 | NA | NA | TRBV7-9 | TGTGCCAGCAGCTCCCGACATGTTATAAGCGAGCAGTACTTC | CASSSRHVISEQYF
TRBJ2-7 | NA | NA | TRBV6-1 | TGTGCCAGCAGTCGAAGCGCAGATACCTACGAGCAGTACTTC | CASSRSADTYEQYF
TRBJ2-1 | NA | TRBD1 | TRBV7-3 | TGTGCCAGCAGCCCTCAGCCGGGACAGTACAATGAGCAGTTCTTC | CASSPQPGQYNEQFF
TRBJ2-1 | NA | NA | TRBV4-1 | TGCGCCAGCAGCCAAGGACATCTCAGGGGTCCTGGGAATGAGCAGTTCTTC | CASSQGHLRGPGNEQFF
TRBJ1-4 | NA | NA | TRBV20-1 | TGCAGTGCTAGAGATCTAAAACAGGACTATGAAAAACTGTTTTTT | CSARDLKQDYEKLFF
TRBJ1-2 | NA | NA | TRBV20-1 | TGCAGTGCTGGGGCATTAGGGACTTATGGCTACACCTTC | CSAGALGTYGYTF
TRBJ2-7 | many | TRBD1 | TRBV6-5 | TGTGCCAGCAGTCGGGACAGGTCGTTCTCCTACGAGCAGTACTTC | CASSRDRSFSYEQYF
TRBJ2-6 | many | TRBD1 | TRBV7-6 | TGTGCCAGCAGCCAGGGGGCCGCCCGCTTTGGGGCCAACGTCCTGACTTTC | CASSQGAARFGANVLTF
TRBJ1-2 | few | NA | TRBV29-1 | TGCAGCGTTTGGGTCGGGGCATATGGCTACACCTTC | CSVWVGAYGYTF
TRBJ2-1 | NA | TRBD2 | TRBV27 | TGTGCCAGCAGTAAACCTAGCGGAACCTACAATGAGCAGTTCTTC | CASSKPSGTYNEQFF
TRBJ2-1 | NA | NA | TRBV9 | TGTGCCAGCAGCATCGAACCTAGTAATGAGCAGTTCTTC | CASSIEPSNEQFF
TRBJ1-1 | NA | NA | TRBV5-1 | TGCGCCAGCAGCTTTTCCCACTTAGGTGGGAACACTGAAGCTTTCTTT | CASSFSHLGGNTEAFF
TRBJ1-2 | few | NA | TRBV12-3/TRBV12-4 | TGTGCCAGCAGTTTAGAGGTCACAGCCCGTGCCACCTTC | CASSLEVTARATF
TRBJ1-2 | NA | NA | TRBV4-2 | TGTGCCAGCAGCCAAGATGGGGGGGAGAACTATGGCTACACCTTC | CASSQDGGENYGYTF
TRBJ1-2 | NA | TRBD1 | TRBV29-1 | TGCAGCGCTCTGGGACAGGGAACCTATGGCTACACCTTC | CSALGQGTYGYTF
TRBJ2-3 | few | TRBD1 | TRBV11-2 | TGTGCCAGCAGCCTTAGGACAGGCCGTCGCGCGGATACGCAGTATTTT | CASSLRTGRRADTQYF
TRBJ1-5 | NA | NA | TRBV7-2 | TGTGCCAGCAGCTTAACGGCCCAATCAACGGCCCAGCATTTT | CASSLTAQSTAQHF
TRBJ1-1 | NA | NA | TRBV7-3 | TGTGCCAGCAGCTTAACGCAGGCAGGTGAAGCTTTCTTT | CASSLTQAGEAFF
TRBJ2-2 | NA | NA | TRBV27 | TGTGCCAGCAGTCCTGGGACACTGAACACCGGGGAGCTGTTTTTT | CASSPGTLNTGELFF
TRBJ2-3 | NA | NA | TRBV4-2 | TGTGCCAGCAGCCAAGAGATAGGAGAACTAGTGACAGATACGCAGTATTTT | CASSQEIGELVTDTQYF